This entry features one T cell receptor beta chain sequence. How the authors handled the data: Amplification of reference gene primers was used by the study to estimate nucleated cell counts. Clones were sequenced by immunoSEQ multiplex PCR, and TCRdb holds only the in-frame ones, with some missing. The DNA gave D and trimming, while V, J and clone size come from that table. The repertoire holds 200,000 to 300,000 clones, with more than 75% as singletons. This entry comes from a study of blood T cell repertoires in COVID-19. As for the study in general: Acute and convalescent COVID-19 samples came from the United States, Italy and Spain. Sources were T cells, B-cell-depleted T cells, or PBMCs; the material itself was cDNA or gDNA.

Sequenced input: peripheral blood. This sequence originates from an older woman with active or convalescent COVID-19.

In nucleotides, the CDR3 is TGTGCCAGCAGCGTAGCTCCGGACTCAAATTCACCCCTCCACTTT. Its protein product is CASSVAPDSNSPLHF. The chain links TRBV9 to TRBJ1-6; D unclear. Germline assignment: CDR1 SGDLS and CDR2 YYNGEE. Trimming removed 0 bases at V and 7 bases at J, with 11 bases between. The CDR3 is 15 amino acids.